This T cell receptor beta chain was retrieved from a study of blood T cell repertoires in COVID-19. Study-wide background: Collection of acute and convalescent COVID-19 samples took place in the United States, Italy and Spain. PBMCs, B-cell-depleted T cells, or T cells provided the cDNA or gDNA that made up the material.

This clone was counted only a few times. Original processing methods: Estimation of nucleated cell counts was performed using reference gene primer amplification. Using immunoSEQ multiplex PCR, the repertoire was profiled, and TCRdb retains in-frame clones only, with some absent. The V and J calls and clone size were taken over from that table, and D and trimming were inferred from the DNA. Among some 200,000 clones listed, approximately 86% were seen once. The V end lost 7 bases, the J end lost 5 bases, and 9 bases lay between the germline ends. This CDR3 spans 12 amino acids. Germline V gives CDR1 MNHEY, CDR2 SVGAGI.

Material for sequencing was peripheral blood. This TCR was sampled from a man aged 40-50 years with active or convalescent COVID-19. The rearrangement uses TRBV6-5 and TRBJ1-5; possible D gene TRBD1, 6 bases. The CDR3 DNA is TGTGCCAGCACCTGGACAGATCAGCCCCAGCATTTT. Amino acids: CASTWTDQPQHF.